The 9 T cell receptor beta chains listed next were all sequenced from one sample in a study of blood T cell repertoires in COVID-19. TCRdb keeps only in-frame clones here, not all; method: immunoSEQ multiplex PCR. This table has 100,000 to 150,000 clones, approximately 85% appearing once. Sequencing was performed on peripheral blood. The source of these receptors is a man aged 30 to 45 with COVID-19, enrolled during active disease.

The chain couples TRBV6-4 to TRBJ1-1; D perhaps matches TRBD1 (5 bases). Germline V lookup: CDR1 MRHNA, CDR2 SNTAGT. CDR3 length: 13 residues. Trimming pared 4 bases from V and 1 base from J, leaving 7 bases between. The CDR3 spells CASSGRANTEAFF. The DNA for the CDR3 is TGTGCCAGCAGTGGCAGGGCGAACACTGAAGCTTTCTTT.

The V gene is TRBV24-1, the J gene TRBJ2-7; D uncertain. This CDR3 contains 16 residues. Trimming pared 12 bases from V and 3 bases from J, leaving 26 bases between. Germline CDR1 and CDR2: KGHDR and SFDVKD. This CDR3 reads CAAPPPRFEENYEQYF. CDR3 nucleotides: TGTGCCGCACCACCCCCAAGGTTCGAGGAAAACTACGAGCAGTACTTC.

The chain is built from TRBV7-8 and TRBJ2-3; 8 bases align to TRBD1. The CDR3 has 16 residues. The junction had 4 bases not matched to a gene; V was cut back by 1 base and J by 1 base. Germline V CDR1 and CDR2: SGHVS, FQNEAQ. The CDR3 bases are TGTGCCAGCAGCTTAGACGAGGGACAGGGCACAGATACGCAGTATTTT. Protein product: CASSLDEGQGTDTQYF.

The J gene is TRBJ1-1, the V gene TRBV27; D remains ambiguous. There are 13 residues in the CDR3. Germline V gene data show CDR1 as MNHEY and CDR2 as SMNVEV (reference sequence). Deletions cut 2 bases from V and 1 base from J, with 5 bases between. The CDR3 bases are TGTGCCAGCAGTTTACAGTGGAACACTGAAGCTTTCTTT. Translating gives CASSLQWNTEAFF.

The chain combines TRBV5-6 with TRBJ1-2; 7 positions match TRBD1. CDR1 SGHDT and CDR2 YYEEEE come from the germline V gene. V lost 0 bases, J lost 4 bases, and 12 bases stayed unmatched. The CDR3 sequence is 17 residues long. CDR3 in amino acids: CASSLVAGGRPGYGYTF. Here the CDR3 DNA reads TGTGCCAGCAGCTTGGTGGCAGGGGGGCGCCCCGGCTATGGCTACACCTTC.

The rearrangement links TRBV19 to TRBJ1-1; D may be TRBD1 (5 bases). V was trimmed by 0 bases and J by 8 bases, leaving 7 bases between them. Germline V gene data show CDR1 as LNHDA and CDR2 as SQIVND (reference sequence). The CDR3 extends over 12 amino acids. This CDR3 reads CASSIDRTEAFF. The CDR3 bases are TGTGCCAGTAGTATAGATCGGACAGAAGCTTTCTTT.

The CDR3 region has the DNA TGTGCCAGCAGTGATGACAGGGAGGATGAAAAACTGTTTTTT. Its translation is CASSDDREDEKLFF. This sequence joins TRBV2 and TRBJ1-4; 7 bases are shared with TRBD1. With 3 bases clipped from V and 6 bases from J, the junction kept 4 bases outside the gene matches. The germline gives CDR1 SNHLY, CDR2 FYNNEI. There are 14 residues in the CDR3.

The rearrangement links TRBV19 to TRBJ2-5; 8 nucleotides match TRBD2. Germline assignment: CDR1 LNHDA and CDR2 SQIVND (reference sequence). J was trimmed by 5 bases and V by 5 bases; bases with no gene match: 10. The CDR3 loop spans 15 amino acids. In nucleotides, the CDR3 is TGTGCCAGTAGTCCCTATTCGGGGGGGGCCGAGACCCAGTACTTC. Encoded protein: CASSPYSGGAETQYF.

In this sample, this clone turned up once. The same CDR3 can be traced to other DNA sequences in this sample. This chain connects TRBV19 to TRBJ1-1, with D hard to call. Per the germline V gene, CDR1 is LNHDA and CDR2 is SQIVND (reference sequence). V gave up 3 bases and J gave up 5 bases, with 7 bases separating them. The length of the CDR3 is 12 residues. The CDR3 loop reads CASSIAGTEAFF. CDR3 DNA: TGTGCCAGTAGTATTGCGGGAACTGAAGCTTTCTTT. Filled out from reference TRBV19 and TRBJ1-1, the complete variable domain reads DGGITQSPKYLFRKEGQNVTLSCEQNLNHDAMYWYRQDPGQGLRLIYYSQIVNDFQKGDIAEGYSVSREKKESFPLTVTSAQKNPTAFYLCASSIAGTEAFFGQGTRLTVV.